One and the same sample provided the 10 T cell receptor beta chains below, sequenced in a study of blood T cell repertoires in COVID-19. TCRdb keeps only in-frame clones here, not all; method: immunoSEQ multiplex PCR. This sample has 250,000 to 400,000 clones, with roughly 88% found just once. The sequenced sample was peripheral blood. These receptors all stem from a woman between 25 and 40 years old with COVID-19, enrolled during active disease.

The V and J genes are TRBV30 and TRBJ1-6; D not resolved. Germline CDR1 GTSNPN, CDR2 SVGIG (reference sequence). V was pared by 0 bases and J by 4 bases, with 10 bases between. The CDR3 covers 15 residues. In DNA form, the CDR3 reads TGTGCCTGGAGTGTGCTAACCGTTTATAATTCACCCCTCCACTTT. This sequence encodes CAWSVLTVYNSPLHF. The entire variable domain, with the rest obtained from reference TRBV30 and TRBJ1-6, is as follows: SQTIHQWPATLVQPVGSPLSLECTVEGTSNPNLYWYRQAAGRGLQLLFYSVGIGQISSEVPQNLSASRPQDRQFILSSKKLLLSDSGFYLCAWSVLTVYNSPLHFGNGTRLTVT.

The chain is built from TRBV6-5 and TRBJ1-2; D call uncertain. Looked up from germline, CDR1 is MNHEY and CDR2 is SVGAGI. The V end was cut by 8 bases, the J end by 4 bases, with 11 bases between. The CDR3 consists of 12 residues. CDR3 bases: TGTGCCAGCGGGTTCCCAGGCTATGGCTACACCTTC. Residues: CASGFPGYGYTF.

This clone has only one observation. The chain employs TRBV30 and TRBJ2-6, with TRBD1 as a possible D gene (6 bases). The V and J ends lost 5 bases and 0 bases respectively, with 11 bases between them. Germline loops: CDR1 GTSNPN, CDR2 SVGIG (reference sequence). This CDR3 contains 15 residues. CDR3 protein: CAWPDRRSGANVLTF. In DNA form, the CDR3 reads TGTGCCTGGCCGGACAGACGCTCTGGGGCCAACGTCCTGACTTTC.

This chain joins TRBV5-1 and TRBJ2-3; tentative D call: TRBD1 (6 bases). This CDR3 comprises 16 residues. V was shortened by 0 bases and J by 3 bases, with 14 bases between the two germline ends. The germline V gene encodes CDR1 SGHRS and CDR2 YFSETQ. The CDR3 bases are TGCGCCAGCAGCTTGGACTCTTCAGGGGCAACAGATACGCAGTATTTT. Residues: CASSLDSSGATDTQYF.

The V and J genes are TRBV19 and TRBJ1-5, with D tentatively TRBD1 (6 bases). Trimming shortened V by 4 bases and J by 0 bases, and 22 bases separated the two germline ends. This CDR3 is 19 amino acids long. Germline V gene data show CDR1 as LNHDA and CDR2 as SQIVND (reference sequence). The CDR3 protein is CASSTLQGGTDYSNQPQHF. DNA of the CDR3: TGTGCCAGTAGTACCTTACAGGGTGGAACAGACTATAGCAATCAGCCCCAGCATTTT.

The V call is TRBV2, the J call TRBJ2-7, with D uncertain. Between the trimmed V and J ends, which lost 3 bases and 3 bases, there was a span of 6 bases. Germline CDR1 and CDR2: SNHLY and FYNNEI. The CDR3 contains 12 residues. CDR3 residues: CASSETLYEQYF. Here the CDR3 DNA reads TGTGCCAGCAGTGAGACTCTCTACGAGCAGTACTTC.

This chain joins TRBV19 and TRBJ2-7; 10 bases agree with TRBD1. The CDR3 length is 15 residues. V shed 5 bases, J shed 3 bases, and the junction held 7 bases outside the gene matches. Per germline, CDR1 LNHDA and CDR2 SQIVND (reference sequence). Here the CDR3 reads CASSGQGQGYYEQYF. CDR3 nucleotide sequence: TGTGCCAGTAGTGGCCAGGGACAGGGGTACTACGAGCAGTACTTC.

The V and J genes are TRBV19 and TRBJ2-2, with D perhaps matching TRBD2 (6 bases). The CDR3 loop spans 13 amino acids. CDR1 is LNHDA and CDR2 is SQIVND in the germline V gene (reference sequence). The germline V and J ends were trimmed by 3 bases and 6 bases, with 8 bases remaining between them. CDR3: CASSIGGPGELFF. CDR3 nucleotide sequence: TGTGCCAGTAGTATCGGAGGGCCCGGGGAGCTGTTTTTT.

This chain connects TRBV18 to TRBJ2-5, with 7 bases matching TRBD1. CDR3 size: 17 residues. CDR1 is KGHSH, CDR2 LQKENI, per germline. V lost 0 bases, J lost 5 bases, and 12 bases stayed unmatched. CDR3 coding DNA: TGTGCCAGCTCACCACCGCCCGGGCAGGGGGTAACGGAGACCCAGTACTTC. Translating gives CASSPPPGQGVTETQYF. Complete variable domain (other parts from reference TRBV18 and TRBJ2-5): NAGVMQNPRHLVRRRGQEARLRCSPMKGHSHVYWYRQLPEEGLKFMVYLQKENIIDESGMPKERFSAEFPKEGPSILRIQQVVRGDSAAYFCASSPPPGQGVTETQYFGPGTRLLVL.

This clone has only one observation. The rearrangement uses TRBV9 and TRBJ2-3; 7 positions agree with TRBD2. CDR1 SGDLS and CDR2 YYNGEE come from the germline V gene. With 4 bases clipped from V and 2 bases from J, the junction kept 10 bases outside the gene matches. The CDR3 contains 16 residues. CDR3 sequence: CASSPAGGRATDTQYF. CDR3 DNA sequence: TGTGCCAGCAGCCCAGCCGGGGGGAGGGCCACAGATACGCAGTATTTT.